A selection of T cell receptor beta chains follows, all from one sample in a study of a mutant IDH1 vaccine in newly diagnosed glioma. Antigens of these TCRs are unknown. The assay was immunoSEQ multiplex PCR, and TCRdb's table has in-frame clones only and misses some. The table lists 60,000 to 75,000 clones, about 88% of them singletons. The sequencing here drew on PBMCs, taken from a glioma patient whose treatment included an IDH1 peptide vaccine. Receptors originate from a man younger than 40 with glioma. The CDR3 runs from the conserved cysteine through the conserved F or W.

>TRBV2
CASSVRTEAFF
>TRBV6-5
CASSYPQGSSGNTIYF
>TRBV5-4
CASSSPGRPYEQYF
>TRBV19
CASTQTTGGGNQPQHF
>TRBV19
CASSPSGLGGELFF
>TRBV6-1
CASIDRGGTEAFF
>TRBV5-1
CASSLSGQGPAGNEQFF
>TRBV29-1
CSVRAMNTEAFF
>TRBV6-5
CASSHPDRGGGYTF
>TRBV10-3
CAIAGTSGNTIYF
>TRBV7-9
CASSLGHRGYTF
>TRBV5-5
CASSSQTAGNEQFF
>TRBV5-1
CASSLWTAATNEKLFF
>TRBV19
CASSRTDSSYEQYF
>TRBV10-3
CAISVGGRSTDTQYF
>TRBV18
CASSALRQEQFF
>TRBV25-1
CATQRNTEAFF
>TRBV4-1
CASSQRTGSHYGYTF
>TRBV11-2
CASSITGAFTRELFF
>TRBV4-2
CASSQDLRELGTDTQYF
>TRBV30
CAWKDILNTEAFF
>TRBV6-5
CASSSSRGSGNTIYF
>TRBV5-4
CASSQTWTSGSYEQYF
>TRBV30
CAWSDGQINQPQHF
>TRBV7-2
CASSITKGDRRTHEQYF
>TRBV2
CASNGDRGWNEQFF
>TRBV4-2
CASSHFQGRNQPQHF
>TRBV19
CASSTKQGKGYGYTF
>TRBV2
CASSEVSGQETQYF
>TRBV6-6
CASSYRRGTEAFF
>TRBV5-1
CASRIVAGGYEQYF
>TRBV7-9
CASSLTSDYEKLFF
>TRBV5-1
CASRSGTGVEKLFF
>TRBV7-2
CASSLFGGRETQYF
>TRBV5-1
CASSLDPQTTNEKLFF
>TRBV2
CASSLDSGNTIYF
>TRBV6-5
CASRMDRGTFWEQYF
>TRBV9
CASSVQTISEAFF
>TRBV28
CASTILTGGYGYTF
>TRBV10-3
CAISESTGSTDTQYF
>TRBV29-1
CSVEDRTSGINEQFF
>TRBV20-1
CSAAGKETQYF
>TRBV6-1
CASSAWDSSSGANVLTF
>TRBV10-2
CASSESGGASQPQHF
>TRBV4-2
CASSQEGQSSYNEQFF
>TRBV28
CASSSQGGSGNTIYF
>TRBV7-9
CASRSLRGAGNTIYF
>TRBV10-3
CAISDPGLFSGNTIYF
>TRBV25-1
CASSHDRIYEQYF
>TRBV11-1
CASSLDRGDTIYF
>TRBV7-9
CASSSEVQAYTGELFF
>TRBV20-1
CSARSHQPQHF
>TRBV7-2
CASSFRAGTSGSPYEQYF